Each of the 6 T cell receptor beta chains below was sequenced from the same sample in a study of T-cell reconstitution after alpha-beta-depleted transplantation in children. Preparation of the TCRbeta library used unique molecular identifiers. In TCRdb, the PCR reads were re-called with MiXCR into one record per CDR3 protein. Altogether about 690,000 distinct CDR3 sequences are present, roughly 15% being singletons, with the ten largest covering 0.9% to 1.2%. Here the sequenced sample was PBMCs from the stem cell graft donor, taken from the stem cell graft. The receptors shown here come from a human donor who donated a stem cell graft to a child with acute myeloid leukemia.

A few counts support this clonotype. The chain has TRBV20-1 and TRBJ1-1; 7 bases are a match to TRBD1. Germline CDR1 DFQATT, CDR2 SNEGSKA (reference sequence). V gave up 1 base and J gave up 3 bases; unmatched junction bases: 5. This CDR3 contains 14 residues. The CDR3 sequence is CSARAGTVYTEAFF. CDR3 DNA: TGCAGTGCTAGAGCGGGGACAGTATACACTGAAGCTTTCTTT.

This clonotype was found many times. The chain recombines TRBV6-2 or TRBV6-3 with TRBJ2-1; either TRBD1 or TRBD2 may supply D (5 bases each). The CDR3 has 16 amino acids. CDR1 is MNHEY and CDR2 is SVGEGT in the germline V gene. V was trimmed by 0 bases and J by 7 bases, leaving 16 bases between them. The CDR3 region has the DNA TGTGCCAGCAGTTACTCGTCCGGGGCTCCCAGGAATGAGCAGTTCTTC. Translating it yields CASSYSSGAPRNEQFF.

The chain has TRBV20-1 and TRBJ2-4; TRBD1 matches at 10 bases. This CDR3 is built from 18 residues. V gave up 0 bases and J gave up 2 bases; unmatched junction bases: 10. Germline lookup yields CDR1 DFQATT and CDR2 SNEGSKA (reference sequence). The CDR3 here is CSARDRGGTGASKNIQYF. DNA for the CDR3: TGCAGTGCTAGAGATCGAGGGGGGACAGGGGCTTCCAAAAACATTCAGTACTTC.

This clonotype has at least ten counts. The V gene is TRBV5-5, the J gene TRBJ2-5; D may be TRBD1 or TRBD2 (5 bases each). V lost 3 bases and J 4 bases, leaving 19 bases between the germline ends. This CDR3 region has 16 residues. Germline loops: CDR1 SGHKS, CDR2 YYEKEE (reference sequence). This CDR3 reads CASSSGGHRFPETQYF. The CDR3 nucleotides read TGTGCCAGCAGCTCCGGAGGACACCGCTTTCCAGAGACCCAGTACTTC.

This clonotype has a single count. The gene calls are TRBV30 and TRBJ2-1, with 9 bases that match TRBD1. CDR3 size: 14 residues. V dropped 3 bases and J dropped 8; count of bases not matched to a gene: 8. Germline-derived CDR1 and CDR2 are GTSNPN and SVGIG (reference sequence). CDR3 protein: CAWSPDRGGYEQFF. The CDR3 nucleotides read TGTGCCTGGAGCCCCGACAGGGGGGGCTATGAGCAGTTCTTC.

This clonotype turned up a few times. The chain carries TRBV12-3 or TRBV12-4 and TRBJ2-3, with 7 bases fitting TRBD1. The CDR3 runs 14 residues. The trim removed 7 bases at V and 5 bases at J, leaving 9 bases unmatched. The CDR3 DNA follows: TGTGCCAGCACCAGGGGGACATACGGAGATACGCAGTATTTT. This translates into CASTRGTYGDTQYF.